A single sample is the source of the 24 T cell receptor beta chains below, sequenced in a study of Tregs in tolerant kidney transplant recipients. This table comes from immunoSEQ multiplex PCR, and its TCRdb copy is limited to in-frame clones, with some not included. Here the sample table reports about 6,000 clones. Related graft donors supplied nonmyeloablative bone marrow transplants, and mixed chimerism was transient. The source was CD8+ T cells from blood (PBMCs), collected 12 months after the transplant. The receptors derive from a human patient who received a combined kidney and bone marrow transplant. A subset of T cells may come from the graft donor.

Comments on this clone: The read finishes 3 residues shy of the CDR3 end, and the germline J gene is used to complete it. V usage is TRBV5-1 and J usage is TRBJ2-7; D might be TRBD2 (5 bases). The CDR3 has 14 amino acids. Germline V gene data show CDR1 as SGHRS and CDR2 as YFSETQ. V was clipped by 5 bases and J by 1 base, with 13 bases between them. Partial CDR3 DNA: TGCGCCAGCAGTCTCTACGGCGGGTCCTACGAG. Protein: CASSLYGGSYE. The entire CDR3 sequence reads CASSLYGGSYEQYF.

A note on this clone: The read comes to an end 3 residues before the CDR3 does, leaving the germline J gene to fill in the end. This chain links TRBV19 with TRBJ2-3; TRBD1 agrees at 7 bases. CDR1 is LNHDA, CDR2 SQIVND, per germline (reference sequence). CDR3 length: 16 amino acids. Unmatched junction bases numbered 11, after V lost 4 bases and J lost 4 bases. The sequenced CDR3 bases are TGTGCCAGTAGTAGCAATCCGGGACAGTTGCCAGATACG. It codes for CASSSNPGQLPDT. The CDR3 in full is CASSSNPGQLPDTQYF.

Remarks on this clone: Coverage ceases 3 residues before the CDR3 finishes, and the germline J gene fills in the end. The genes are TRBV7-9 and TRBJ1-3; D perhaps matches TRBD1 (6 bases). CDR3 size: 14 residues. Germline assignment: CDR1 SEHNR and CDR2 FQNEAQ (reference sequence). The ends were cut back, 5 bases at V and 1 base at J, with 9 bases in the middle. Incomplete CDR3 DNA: TGTGCCAGCAGCCCCAGGGGTTCTGGAAACACC. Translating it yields CASSPRGSGNT. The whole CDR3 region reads CASSPRGSGNTIYF.

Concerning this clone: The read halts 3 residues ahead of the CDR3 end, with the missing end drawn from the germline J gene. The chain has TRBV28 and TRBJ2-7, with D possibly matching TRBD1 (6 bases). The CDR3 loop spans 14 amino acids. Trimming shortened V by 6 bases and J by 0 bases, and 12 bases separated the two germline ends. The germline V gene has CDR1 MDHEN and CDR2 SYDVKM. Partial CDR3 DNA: TGTGCCAGCAGGCCCGGGACACCCTCCTACGAG. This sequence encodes CASRPGTPSYE. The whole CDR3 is CASRPGTPSYEQYF.

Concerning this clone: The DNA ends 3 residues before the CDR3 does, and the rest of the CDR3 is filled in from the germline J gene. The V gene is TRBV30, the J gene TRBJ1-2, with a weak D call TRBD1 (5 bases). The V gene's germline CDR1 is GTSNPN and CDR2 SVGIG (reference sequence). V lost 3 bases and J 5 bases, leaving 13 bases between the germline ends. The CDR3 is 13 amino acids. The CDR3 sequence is CAWSIQGPYGYTF. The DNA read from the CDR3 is TGTGCCTGGAGCATCCAGGGCCCGTATGGC. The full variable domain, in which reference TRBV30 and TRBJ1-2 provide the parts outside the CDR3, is SQTIHQWPATLVQPVGSPLSLECTVEGTSNPNLYWYRQAAGRGLQLLFYSVGIGQISSEVPQNLSASRPQDRQFILSSKKLLLSDSGFYLCAWSIQGPYGYTFGSGTRLTVV.

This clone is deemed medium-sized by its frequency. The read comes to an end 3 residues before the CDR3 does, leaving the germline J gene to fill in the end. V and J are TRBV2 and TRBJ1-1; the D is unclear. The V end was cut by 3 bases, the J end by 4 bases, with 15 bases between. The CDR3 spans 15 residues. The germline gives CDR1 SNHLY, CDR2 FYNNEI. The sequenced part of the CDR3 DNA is TGTGCCAGCAGTGATTTTATCGGGTTTCGCACTGAA. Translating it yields CASSDFIGFRTE. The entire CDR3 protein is CASSDFIGFRTEAFF.

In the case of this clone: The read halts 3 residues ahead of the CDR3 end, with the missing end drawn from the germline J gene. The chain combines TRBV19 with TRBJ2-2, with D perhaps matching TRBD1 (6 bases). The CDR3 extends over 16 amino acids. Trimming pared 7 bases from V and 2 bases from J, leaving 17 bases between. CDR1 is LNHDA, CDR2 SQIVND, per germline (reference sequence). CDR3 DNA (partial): TGTGCCAGTATGACCCCGGACAGTACAAACACCGGGGAG. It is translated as CASMTPDSTNTGE. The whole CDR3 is CASMTPDSTNTGELFF.

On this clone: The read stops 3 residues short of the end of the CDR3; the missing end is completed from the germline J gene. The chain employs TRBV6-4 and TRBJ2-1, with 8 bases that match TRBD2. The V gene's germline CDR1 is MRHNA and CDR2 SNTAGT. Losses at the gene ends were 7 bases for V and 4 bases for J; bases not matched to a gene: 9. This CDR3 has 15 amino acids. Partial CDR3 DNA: TGTGCCAGCATCCGGGGGGGGAGCGGTTACAATGAG. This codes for CASIRGGSGYNE. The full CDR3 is CASIRGGSGYNEQFF.

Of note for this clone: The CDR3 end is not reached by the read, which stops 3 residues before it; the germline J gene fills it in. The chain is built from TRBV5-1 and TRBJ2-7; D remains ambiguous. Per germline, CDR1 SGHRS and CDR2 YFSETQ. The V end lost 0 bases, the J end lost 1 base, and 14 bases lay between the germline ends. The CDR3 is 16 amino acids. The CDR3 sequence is CASSLEIYRASYEQYF. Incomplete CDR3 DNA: TGCGCCAGCAGCTTGGAGATTTACCGAGCTTCCTACGAG.

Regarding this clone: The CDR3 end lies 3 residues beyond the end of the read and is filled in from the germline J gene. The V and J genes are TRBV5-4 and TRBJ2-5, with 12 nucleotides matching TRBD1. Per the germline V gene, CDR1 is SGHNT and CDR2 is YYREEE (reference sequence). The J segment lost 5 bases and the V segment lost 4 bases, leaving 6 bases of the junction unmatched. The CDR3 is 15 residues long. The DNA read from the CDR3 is TGTGCCAGCAGCAGGGACAGGGGGCGCTTGGAGACC. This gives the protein CASSRDRGRLET. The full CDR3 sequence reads CASSRDRGRLETQYF.

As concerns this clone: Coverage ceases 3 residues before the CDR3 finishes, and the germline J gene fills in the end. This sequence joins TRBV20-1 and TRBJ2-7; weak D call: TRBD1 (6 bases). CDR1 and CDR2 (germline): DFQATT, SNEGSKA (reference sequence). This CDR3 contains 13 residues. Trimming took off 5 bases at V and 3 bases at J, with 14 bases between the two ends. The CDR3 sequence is CSALSKGDYEQYF. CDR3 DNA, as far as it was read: TGCAGTGCTCTCTCGAAGGGGGACTACGAG.

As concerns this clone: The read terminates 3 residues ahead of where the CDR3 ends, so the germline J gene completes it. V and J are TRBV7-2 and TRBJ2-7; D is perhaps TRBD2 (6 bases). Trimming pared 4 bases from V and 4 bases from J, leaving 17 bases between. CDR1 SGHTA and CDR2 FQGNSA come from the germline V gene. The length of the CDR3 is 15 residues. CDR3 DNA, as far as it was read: TGTGCCAGCAGCTACGGGACTGATATGCTGTACGAG. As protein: CASSYGTDMLYE. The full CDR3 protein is CASSYGTDMLYEQYF.

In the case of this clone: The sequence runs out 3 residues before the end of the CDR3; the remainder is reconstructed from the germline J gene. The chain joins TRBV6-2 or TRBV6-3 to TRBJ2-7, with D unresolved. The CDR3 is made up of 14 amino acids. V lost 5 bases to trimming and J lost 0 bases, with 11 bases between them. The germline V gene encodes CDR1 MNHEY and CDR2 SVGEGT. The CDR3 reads CASSQPRFSYEQYF. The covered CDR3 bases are TGTGCCAGCAGTCAACCGAGGTTCTCCTACGAG.

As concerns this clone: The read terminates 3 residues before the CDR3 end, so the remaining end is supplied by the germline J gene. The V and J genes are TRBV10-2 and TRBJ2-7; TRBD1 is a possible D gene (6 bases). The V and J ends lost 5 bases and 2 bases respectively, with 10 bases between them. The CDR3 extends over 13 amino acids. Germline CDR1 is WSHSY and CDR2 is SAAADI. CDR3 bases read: TGCGCCAGCAGTAGACAGGACCCCTACGAG. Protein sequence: CASSRQDPYE. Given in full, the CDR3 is CASSRQDPYEQYF.

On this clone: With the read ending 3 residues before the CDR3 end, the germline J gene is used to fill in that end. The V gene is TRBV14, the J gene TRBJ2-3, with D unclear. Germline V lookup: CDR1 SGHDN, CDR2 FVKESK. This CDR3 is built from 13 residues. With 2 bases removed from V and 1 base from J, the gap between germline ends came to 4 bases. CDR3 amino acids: CASSQFGTDTQYF. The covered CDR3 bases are TGTGCCAGCAGCCAATTCGGCACAGATACG.

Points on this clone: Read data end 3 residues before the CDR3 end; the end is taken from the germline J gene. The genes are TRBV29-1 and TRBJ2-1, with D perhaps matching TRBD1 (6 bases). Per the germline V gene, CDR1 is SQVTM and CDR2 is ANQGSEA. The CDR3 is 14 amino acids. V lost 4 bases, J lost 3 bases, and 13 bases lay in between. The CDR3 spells CSVAGAGDYNEQFF. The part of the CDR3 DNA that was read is TGCAGCGTTGCTGGCGCAGGGGACTACAATGAG.

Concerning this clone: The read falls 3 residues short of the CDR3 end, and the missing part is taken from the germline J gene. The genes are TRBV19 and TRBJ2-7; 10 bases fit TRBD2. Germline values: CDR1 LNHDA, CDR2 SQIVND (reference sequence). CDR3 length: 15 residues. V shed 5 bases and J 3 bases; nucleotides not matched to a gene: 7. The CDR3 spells CASSFGTSEFYEQYF. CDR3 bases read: TGTGCCAGTAGTTTTGGGACTAGCGAGTTCTACGAG.

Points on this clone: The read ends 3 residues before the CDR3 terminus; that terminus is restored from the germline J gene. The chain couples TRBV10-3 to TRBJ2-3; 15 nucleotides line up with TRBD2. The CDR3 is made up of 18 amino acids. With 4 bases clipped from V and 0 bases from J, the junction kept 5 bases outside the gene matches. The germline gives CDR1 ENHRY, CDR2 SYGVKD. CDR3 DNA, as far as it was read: TGTGCCATCAGTGGAGGACTAGCGGGAGGGGGTAGCACAGATACG. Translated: CAISGGLAGGGSTDT. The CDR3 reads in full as CAISGGLAGGGSTDTQYF.

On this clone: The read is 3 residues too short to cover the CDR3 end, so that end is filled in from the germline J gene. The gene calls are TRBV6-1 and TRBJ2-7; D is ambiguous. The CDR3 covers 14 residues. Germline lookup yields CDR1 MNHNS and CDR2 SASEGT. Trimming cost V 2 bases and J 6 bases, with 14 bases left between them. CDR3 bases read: TGTGCCAGCAGTGAATCCCCAGGAGTGGTCGAG. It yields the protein CASSESPGVVE. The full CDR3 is CASSESPGVVEQYF.

The CDR3 loop is CASSHLSSYNEQFF. The CDR3 DNA, read in part, is TGTGCCAGCAGCCACCTCAGCTCCTACAATGAG. This chain connects TRBV4-2 to TRBJ2-1; the D is unclear. The read ends 3 residues shy of where the CDR3 ends; the end is completed using the germline J gene. Per germline, CDR1 LGHNA and CDR2 YNFKEQ. There are 14 residues in the CDR3. The V gene lost 3 bases and the J gene lost 0 bases, with 6 bases spanning the gap.

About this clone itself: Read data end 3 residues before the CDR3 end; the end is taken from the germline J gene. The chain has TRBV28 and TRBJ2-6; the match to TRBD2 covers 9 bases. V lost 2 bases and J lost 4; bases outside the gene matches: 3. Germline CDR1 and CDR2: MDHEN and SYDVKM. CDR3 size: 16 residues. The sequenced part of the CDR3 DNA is TGTGCCAGCAGTTTAGCGGGGGGGACCGGGGCCAACGTC. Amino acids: CASSLAGGTGANV. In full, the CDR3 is CASSLAGGTGANVLTF.

The CDR3 region is CASSPQGFADTQYF. CDR3 DNA, as far as it was read: TGTGCCAGCAGTCCTCAGGGATTTGCAGATACG. The rearrangement uses TRBV6-2 or TRBV6-3 and TRBJ2-3; D might be TRBD1 (5 bases). The read ends 3 residues before the CDR3 terminus; that terminus is restored from the germline J gene. V lost 5 bases and J lost 4, with 13 bases in between. This CDR3 comprises 14 residues. Germline V lookup: CDR1 MNHEY, CDR2 SVGEGT.

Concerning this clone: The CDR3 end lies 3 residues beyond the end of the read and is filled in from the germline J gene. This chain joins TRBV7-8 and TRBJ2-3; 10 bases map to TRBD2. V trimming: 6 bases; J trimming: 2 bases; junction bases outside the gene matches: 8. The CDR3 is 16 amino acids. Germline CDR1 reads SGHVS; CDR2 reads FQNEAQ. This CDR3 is CASSTGLAENTDTQYF. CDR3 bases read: TGTGCCAGCAGTACCGGACTAGCGGAGAACACAGATACG.

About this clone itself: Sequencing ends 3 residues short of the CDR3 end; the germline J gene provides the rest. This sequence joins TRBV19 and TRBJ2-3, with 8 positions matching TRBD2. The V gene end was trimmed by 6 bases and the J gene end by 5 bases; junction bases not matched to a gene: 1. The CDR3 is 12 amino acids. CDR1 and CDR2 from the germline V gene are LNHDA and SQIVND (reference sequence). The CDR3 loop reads CASSLAGDTQYF. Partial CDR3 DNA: TGTGCCAGTAGCCTAGCGGGAGATACG.